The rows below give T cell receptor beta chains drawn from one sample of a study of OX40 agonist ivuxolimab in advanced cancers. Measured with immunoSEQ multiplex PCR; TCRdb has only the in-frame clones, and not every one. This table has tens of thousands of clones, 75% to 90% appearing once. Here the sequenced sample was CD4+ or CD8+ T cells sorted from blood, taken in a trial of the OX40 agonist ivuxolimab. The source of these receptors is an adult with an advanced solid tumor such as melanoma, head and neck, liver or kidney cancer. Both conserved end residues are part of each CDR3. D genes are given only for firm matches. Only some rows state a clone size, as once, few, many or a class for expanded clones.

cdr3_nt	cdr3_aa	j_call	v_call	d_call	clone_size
TGTGCCACCAGCAGAGCCCACGGGGGAGGGTACAATGAGCAGTTCTTC	CATSRAHGGGYNEQFF	TRBJ2-1	TRBV15	TRBD2	NA
TGTGCCAGCAGCTTAGTCGCCAACACCGGGGAGCTGTTTTTT	CASSLVANTGELFF	TRBJ2-2	TRBV7-9	NA	NA
TGTGCCAGCAGTTACTCGATAGGTGGGAATCAGCCCCAGCATTTT	CASSYSIGGNQPQHF	TRBJ1-5	TRBV6-5	NA	few
TGTGCCAGCTCCCTCTCAGGGGTCGGAAGCAATCAGCCCCAGCATTTT	CASSLSGVGSNQPQHF	TRBJ1-5	TRBV18	NA	few
TGCGCCAGCAGTGAGCTCCCGGCAGGCGGCACAGATACGCAGTATTTT	CASSELPAGGTDTQYF	TRBJ2-3	TRBV10-2	NA	NA
TGTGCCAGCAGTTATCGGGAGTCCTACGAGCAGTACTTC	CASSYRESYEQYF	TRBJ2-7	TRBV6-5	NA	NA
TGTGCCAGCAGCTTAGAGTCCCAGCGGGGGAAAGAGACCCAGTACTTC	CASSLESQRGKETQYF	TRBJ2-5	TRBV7-9	TRBD2	NA
TGTGCCAGTAGTACCTATTCTCAGAGCGTGCGGCGCTATGGCTACACCTTC	CASSTYSQSVRRYGYTF	TRBJ1-2	TRBV19	NA	few
TGCAGCGTTGGGCCACACACCGGGGAGCTGTTTTTT	CSVGPHTGELFF	TRBJ2-2	TRBV29-1	NA	NA
TGCGCCAGCAGTGATACCGTAGCGGGAGGAAATGAGCAGTTCTTC	CASSDTVAGGNEQFF	TRBJ2-1	TRBV10-1	TRBD2	NA
TGTGCCTGGAGTCCATACAATGAGCAGTTCTTC	CAWSPYNEQFF	TRBJ2-1	TRBV30	NA	NA
TGTGCCTGGAATTCTCGGACAGGGGCCGTAAGGGAATCCTACGAGCAGTACTTC	CAWNSRTGAVRESYEQYF	TRBJ2-7	TRBV30	TRBD1	NA
TGTGCCAGCAGTCGACTAGCGGGAGAGGATACGCAGTATTTT	CASSRLAGEDTQYF	TRBJ2-3	TRBV2	TRBD2	NA
TGTGCCAGCAGTTTGAGACTAGCGGGCCGATCCTACGAGCAGTACTTC	CASSLRLAGRSYEQYF	TRBJ2-7	TRBV6-5	TRBD2	once
TGTGCCAGCAGCGCGACAGGGGTTATCCACAATGAGCAGTTCTTC	CASSATGVIHNEQFF	TRBJ2-1	TRBV28	TRBD1	NA
TGTGCCAGCAGTTCCCAGGGTTTCCTTAGCAATCAGCCCCAGCATTTT	CASSSQGFLSNQPQHF	TRBJ1-5	TRBV28	NA	NA
TGTGCCAGCAGCGTAGCTTCGGGGACGGAGTCCGAGCAGTACTTC	CASSVASGTESEQYF	TRBJ2-7	TRBV9	NA	NA
TGTGCCAGCAGTGCGGGGACGAGGGGCGAGCAGTACTTC	CASSAGTRGEQYF	TRBJ2-7	TRBV6-1	NA	NA
TGTGCCACCAGCAGCGCCGGGACAGGGGGACGCGGGGAGCTGTTTTTT	CATSSAGTGGRGELFF	TRBJ2-2	TRBV15	TRBD1	NA
TGTGCCAGCAGCTTGAGGACCGGTGAGCAGTTCTTC	CASSLRTGEQFF	TRBJ2-1	TRBV7-2	NA	NA
TGTGCCATCGCCCCCGGGAAAGGCACTGAAGCTTTCTTT	CAIAPGKGTEAFF	TRBJ1-1	TRBV10-3	NA	NA
TGTGCCAGCAGTTACTCCCCAGGGACCCAAGGGAATGAGCAGTTCTTC	CASSYSPGTQGNEQFF	TRBJ2-1	TRBV6-5	NA	few
TGTGCCAGTAGTATTCAAGACAATGAGCAGTTCTTC	CASSIQDNEQFF	TRBJ2-1	TRBV19	NA	NA
TGTGCCAGCAGCTTGACCTCACACTCCTACAATGAGCAGTTCTTC	CASSLTSHSYNEQFF	TRBJ2-1	TRBV6-5	NA	NA
TGTGCCAGCAGCGTAGACTCTGGGGCCAACGTCCTGACTTTC	CASSVDSGANVLTF	TRBJ2-6	TRBV9	NA	NA
TGTGCCACCACGGGTGGTATTTCCAACACCGGGGAGCTGTTTTTT	CATTGGISNTGELFF	TRBJ2-2	TRBV15	NA	NA
TGTGCCAGTAGTCATGAAGGCAGGGGAGATTATAATTCACCCCTCCACTTT	CASSHEGRGDYNSPLHF	TRBJ1-6	TRBV19	NA	NA
TGTGCCAGCAGCTTAGCAGGCAGGCCCCAGCATTTT	CASSLAGRPQHF	TRBJ1-5	TRBV7-2	NA	NA
TGTGCCAGCAGTGGGACAGGGAAAGGGGGCTACACCTTC	CASSGTGKGGYTF	TRBJ1-2	TRBV6-1	TRBD1	NA
TGTGCCAGCAGCATGCCGGGGGACGGGGAGCTGTTTTTT	CASSMPGDGELFF	TRBJ2-2	TRBV7-8	NA	NA
TGTGCCTGGAGGCCATCGATGGGGAAAAACACTGAAGCTTTCTTT	CAWRPSMGKNTEAFF	TRBJ1-1	TRBV30	NA	NA
TGTGCCAGCATCCCACGGTTGGGCGGGGCCTACGAGCAGTACTTC	CASIPRLGGAYEQYF	TRBJ2-7	TRBV6-5	NA	NA
TGTGCCTGGAGTGTAGCCAGTCAGACGCTTAGCAATCAGCCCCAGCATTTT	CAWSVASQTLSNQPQHF	TRBJ1-5	TRBV30	NA	once
TGTGCCATCAGTGAGGGGGCCCTCCAAGAGACCCAGTACTTC	CAISEGALQETQYF	TRBJ2-5	TRBV10-3	NA	NA
TGTGCCAGCAGCCCTACATCGAACACTGAAGCTTTCTTT	CASSPTSNTEAFF	TRBJ1-1	TRBV7-9	NA	NA
TGTGCCAGCAGCTTAGGGGACCAGGGGAGAGGTGGCTACACCTTC	CASSLGDQGRGGYTF	TRBJ1-2	TRBV7-2	NA	NA
TGTGCCAGCAGGGACATGAACACTGAAGCTTTCTTT	CASRDMNTEAFF	TRBJ1-1	TRBV28	NA	NA
TGTGCCAGCTCACCAGAGTCAGGGTTACAATATGGCTACACCTTC	CASSPESGLQYGYTF	TRBJ1-2	TRBV18	NA	NA
TGTGCCAGCAGTGGGACCGGGACTAGTAAGTACGAGCAGTACTTC	CASSGTGTSKYEQYF	TRBJ2-7	TRBV28	TRBD2	NA
TGTGCCAGCAGCTTAGCTCCGGCTCTCAGCACAGATACGCAGTATTTT	CASSLAPALSTDTQYF	TRBJ2-3	TRBV7-2	NA	NA
TGTGCCAGCAGTGTCTCGGGACAGTACTACGAGCAGTACTTC	CASSVSGQYYEQYF	TRBJ2-7	TRBV25-1	TRBD1	NA
TGTGCCAGCAGCTTAGCGGGTTTTTCCTACAATGAGCAGTTCTTC	CASSLAGFSYNEQFF	TRBJ2-1	TRBV11-1	NA	NA
TGTGCCAGCAGTTATACCGGGCGGTATGGCTACACCTTC	CASSYTGRYGYTF	TRBJ1-2	TRBV27	NA	NA